The T cell receptor (beta chain) described here comes from a study of shared clonotypes between healthy human individuals. The assay was immunoSEQ multiplex PCR, and TCRdb's table has in-frame clones only and misses some. The sample shows more than 1,200,000 clones, 98% of them seen only once. The specimen sequenced was naive CD4+ T cells sorted from blood. Subset given: CD45RA+ positively selected. This TCR was recovered from a young man in good health.

CDR3 in amino acids: CASSSWAYQETQYF. For the CDR3, the DNA is TGTGCCAGCAGCTCCTGGGCCTACCAAGAGACCCAGTACTTC. The chain is built from TRBV11-2 and TRBJ2-5; D is unclear. The V and J ends lost 4 bases and 0 bases respectively, with 9 bases between them. Germline V gene data show CDR1 as SGHAT and CDR2 as FQNNGV. The CDR3 spans 14 residues.